The 19 T cell receptor beta chains below come from one sample, sequenced in a study of T cell clonotyping in hematopoietic cell transplantation. Clones were read by immunoSEQ multiplex PCR, and TCRdb kept only the in-frame ones, dropping some. The data show around 16,000 clones, with 90% seen just once and approximately 2.8% held by the top ten. What was sequenced was peripheral blood mononuclear cells. The source is a man aged 50-60 years in good health. Some clones in this sample may be carry-over from other donors' samples.

The J gene is TRBJ1-6, the V gene TRBV4-2; tentative D call: TRBD1 (5 bases). The CDR3 is 19 amino acids. Germline V lookup: CDR1 LGHNA, CDR2 YNFKEQ. Deletions cut 0 bases from V and 0 bases from J, with 15 bases between. The DNA of the CDR3 is TGTGCCAGCAGCCAAGATCTACCAGGGAGAAGCTCCTATAATTCACCCCTCCACTTT. It encodes CASSQDLPGRSSYNSPLHF.

The chain couples TRBV29-1 to TRBJ1-2, with a tentative D call TRBD1 (5 bases). The ends were cut back, 0 bases at V and 7 bases at J, with 12 bases in the middle. Germline V gene lookup returns CDR1 SQVTM and CDR2 ANQGSEA. CDR3 size: 13 residues. In DNA form, the CDR3 reads TGCAGCGTTGAAGATCTGCAGGGAGTTGGCTACACCTTC. It is translated as CSVEDLQGVGYTF. Using reference TRBV29-1 and TRBJ1-2 for the parts outside the CDR3, the full variable domain is SAVISQKPSRDICQRGTSLTIQCQVDSQVTMMFWYRQQPGQSLTLIATANQGSEATYESGFVIDKFPISRPNLTFSTLTVSNMSPEDSSIYLCSVEDLQGVGYTFGSGTRLTVV.

This rearrangement joins TRBV7-3 to TRBJ1-6; 10 bases line up with TRBD1. The CDR3 totals 15 residues. After removal of 5 bases from V and 8 bases from J, the junction contained 6 bases not matched to a gene. Germline-derived CDR1 and CDR2 are SGHTA and FQGTGA. CDR3 in DNA: TGTGCCAGCAGCCCTACGGGGACAGGGGATTCACCCCTCCACTTT. Translation: CASSPTGTGDSPLHF.

The CDR3 sequence is CSVLQGYGYTF. The CDR3 region has the DNA TGCAGCGTTTTACAGGGCTATGGCTACACCTTC. The chain employs TRBV29-1 and TRBJ1-2; D is perhaps TRBD1 (6 bases). Germline values: CDR1 SQVTM, CDR2 ANQGSEA. The CDR3 sequence is 11 residues long. V lost 5 bases and J lost 4, with 8 bases in between.

The CDR3 bases are TGTGCCAGCAGCTTAGGGATCGGTGAGCAGTACTTC. This codes for CASSLGIGEQYF. The chain combines TRBV7-2 with TRBJ2-7; D uncertain. Germline lookup yields CDR1 SGHTA and CDR2 FQGNSA. Trimming left V 1 base short and J 7 bases short, with 8 bases between. The CDR3 has 12 amino acids.

The rearrangement links TRBV19 to TRBJ1-4, with D unresolved. Germline-derived CDR1 and CDR2 are LNHDA and SQIVND (reference sequence). The CDR3 has 14 amino acids. V was pared by 1 base and J by 4 bases, with 7 bases between. Here the CDR3 DNA reads TGTGCCAGTAGTATAGCCGGGATTAATGAAAAACTGTTTTTT. Encoded protein: CASSIAGINEKLFF.

The J gene is TRBJ2-7, the V gene TRBV4-3; D remains ambiguous. Trimming shortened V by 0 bases and J by 0 bases, and 12 bases separated the two germline ends. The CDR3 totals 16 residues. Germline CDR1 reads LGHNA; CDR2 reads YSLEER. CDR3 in amino acids: CASSQDSTALSYEQYF. The CDR3 DNA follows: TGCGCCAGCAGCCAAGATTCAACCGCACTCTCCTACGAGCAGTACTTC.

This chain connects TRBV10-2 to TRBJ2-2, with 8 bases fitting TRBD2. V lost 5 bases and J lost 4; bases outside the gene matches: 9. CDR3 length: 16 residues. The germline CDR1 and CDR2 sequences are WSHSY and SAAADI. CDR3: CASSKLAGSGTGELFF. For the CDR3, the DNA is TGCGCCAGCAGTAAGTTAGCGGGGTCGGGCACCGGGGAGCTGTTTTTT.

The chain carries TRBV4-3 and TRBJ1-2; D is perhaps TRBD1 (5 bases). Germline V gives CDR1 LGHNA, CDR2 YSLEER. Trimming took 0 bases from V and 8 from J, leaving 16 bases between them. The CDR3 is made up of 15 amino acids. CDR3 sequence: CASSQDFARVGGYTF. For the CDR3, the DNA is TGCGCCAGCAGCCAAGATTTCGCCAGGGTGGGAGGCTACACCTTC.

This chain connects TRBV14 to TRBJ2-5; a weak D match, TRBD2 (5 bases). The CDR3 is 14 amino acids. Germline loops: CDR1 SGHDN, CDR2 FVKESK. V lost 6 bases and J 2 bases, leaving 13 bases between the germline ends. In DNA form, the CDR3 reads TGTGCCAGCAGTTTAGCTCGCGGGCAAGAGACCCAGTACTTC. Its protein product is CASSLARGQETQYF.

The chain couples TRBV9 to TRBJ1-2, with 7 bases matching TRBD1. CDR1 and CDR2 from the germline V gene are SGDLS and YYNGEE. This CDR3 comprises 14 residues. V dropped 4 bases and J dropped 1; count of bases not matched to a gene: 4. CDR3 sequence reads: CASSPGTVNYGYTF. CDR3 bases: TGTGCCAGCAGCCCAGGGACAGTTAACTATGGCTACACCTTC. Full variable domain (remainder filled in from reference TRBV9 and TRBJ1-2): DSGVTQTPKHLITATGQRVTLRCSPRSGDLSVYWYQQSLDQGLQFLIQYYNGEERAKGNILERFSAQQFPDLHSELNLSSLELGDSALYFCASSPGTVNYGYTFGSGTRLTVV.

This clone showed up just once. The CDR3 sequence: CASSLTRRNPYGYTF. The CDR3 DNA reads TGTGCCAGCAGCCTAACAAGACGGAACCCCTACGGCTACACCTTC. J is TRBJ1-2 and V is TRBV11-2; D is ambiguous. V shed 5 bases and J shed 8 bases, with 21 bases lying between them. The CDR3 has 15 residues. Per germline, CDR1 SGHAT and CDR2 FQNNGV.

The chain employs TRBV19 and TRBJ1-5; 8 nucleotides match TRBD1. The CDR3 is 14 amino acids. The junction had 5 bases not matched to a gene; V was cut back by 6 bases and J by 4 bases. The germline V gene has CDR1 LNHDA and CDR2 SQIVND (reference sequence). CDR3 sequence reads: CASRLDRENQPQHF. The CDR3 DNA is TGTGCCAGTAGGTTGGACAGGGAGAATCAGCCCCAGCATTTT.

This chain connects TRBV6-7 to TRBJ2-7; D gene uncertain. TRBV6-7 falls under the ORF class, with uncertain function. The CDR3 spans 10 residues. V lost 8 bases to trimming and J lost 4 bases, with 6 bases between them. The CDR3 loop is CASQPYEQYF. The CDR3 DNA sequence: TGTGCCAGCCAGCCTTACGAGCAGTACTTC.

This chain uses TRBV5-1 with TRBJ1-2; 9 nucleotides align to TRBD1. Germline trimming cut 1 base from V and 5 bases from J; bases unmatched to any gene: 12. CDR1 and CDR2 from the germline V gene are SGHRS and YFSETQ. CDR3 length equals 17 residues. CDR3 sequence (DNA): TGCGCCAGCAGCTTGCTTCCGGGACAGGGAGGGTCGTATGGCTACACCTTC. Its translation is CASSLLPGQGGSYGYTF.

This clone was observed once. The chain employs TRBV12-5 and TRBJ1-6; D ambiguous. This CDR3 has 13 amino acids. Trimming left V 2 bases short and J 10 bases short, with 9 bases between. The V gene's germline CDR1 is LGHNT and CDR2 FRNRAP. DNA of the CDR3: TGTGCTAGTGGTTTGCGTAGAGAGTCACCCCTCCACTTT. Protein: CASGLRRESPLHF.

The V and J genes are TRBV28 and TRBJ2-7, with D perhaps TRBD1 or TRBD2 (5 bases each). The V and J ends lost 5 bases and 4 bases respectively, with 21 bases between them. CDR3 size: 16 residues. CDR1 MDHEN and CDR2 SYDVKM come from the germline V gene. In DNA, the CDR3 is TGTGCCAGCAGTCTTACAACCGGGACCGATCAATACGAGCAGTACTTC. Translating it yields CASSLTTGTDQYEQYF.

This CDR3 is CASSLARSKRTGELFF. For the CDR3, the DNA is TGTGCCAGCAGCTTGGCCCGGAGTAAGCGGACCGGGGAGCTGTTTTTT. The V and J genes are TRBV5-6 and TRBJ2-2, with TRBD2 as a possible D gene (5 bases). Per germline, CDR1 SGHDT and CDR2 YYEEEE. CDR3 size: 16 residues. The V gene lost 0 bases and the J gene lost 5 bases, with 14 bases spanning the gap.

The chain is built from TRBV10-3 and TRBJ2-3; no clear D gene. The CDR3 sequence is 12 residues long. The germline V gene has CDR1 ENHRY and CDR2 SYGVKD. The germline V and J ends were trimmed by 5 bases and 6 bases, with 9 bases remaining between them. The DNA for the CDR3 is TGTGCCATCAGTCGAACCGAGGATACGCAGTATTTT. It specifies CAISRTEDTQYF.